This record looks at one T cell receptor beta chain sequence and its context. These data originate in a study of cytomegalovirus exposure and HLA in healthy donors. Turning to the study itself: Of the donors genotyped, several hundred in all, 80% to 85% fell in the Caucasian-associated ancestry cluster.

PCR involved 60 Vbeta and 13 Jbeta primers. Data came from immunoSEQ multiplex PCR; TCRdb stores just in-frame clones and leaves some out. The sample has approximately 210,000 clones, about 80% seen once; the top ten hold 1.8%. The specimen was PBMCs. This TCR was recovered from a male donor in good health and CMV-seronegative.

DNA of the CDR3: TGCGCCAGCAGCTTGGATGGCTTCAATGAGCAGTTCTTC. The encoded protein is CASSLDGFNEQFF. V is TRBV5-1 and J is TRBJ2-1, with unresolved D. Trimming pared 0 bases from V and 6 bases from J, leaving 7 bases between. From germline, CDR1 is SGHRS and CDR2 YFSETQ. The CDR3 totals 13 residues.